This T cell receptor (beta chain) was sequenced in a study of T cell responses to AZD1222 COVID-19 vaccine. This CDR3 is built from 13 residues. The V gene's germline CDR1 is MNHEY and CDR2 SVGEGT. V was clipped by 2 bases and J by 3 bases, with 7 bases between them. The table came from immunoSEQ multiplex PCR; TCRdb's copy has only in-frame clones and leaves some out. The sample holds around 120,000 clones; about 90% are singletons and the top ten take about 2.5%. Sample: peripheral blood, taken 28 days after the second AZD1222 dose. The chain has TRBV6-2 or TRBV6-3 and TRBJ1-1; TRBD1 might be the D (6 bases). The sequence was obtained from an adult who received the AZD1222 COVID-19 vaccine. The CDR3 reads CASSYQGYTEAFF. The CDR3 DNA follows: TGTGCCAGCAGTTACCAGGGGTACACTGAAGCTTTCTTT.